Reported below is one T cell receptor beta chain. Its specificity is unknown. Trimming stripped 3 bases from V and 5 bases from J, with 13 bases between. The germline V gene has CDR1 WNHNN and CDR2 SYGVQD (reference sequence). This CDR3 is built from 14 residues. A single record per CDR3 protein comes from TCRdb applying MiXCR to the 5' RACE reads. The sample yields 250,000 or so distinct CDR3 sequences, roughly 10% seen once. The data derive from a study of CD8 T cells in ankylosing spondylitis. Study results and limitations: Made up of eight highly homologous variants, a TCR beta motif appeared characteristic of ankylosing spondylitis blood. The authors found the disease-linked clones to be CD8+ and relatively rare in peripheral blood.

This TCR was recovered from a male donor with ankylosing spondylitis or in good health (not recorded which). Specimen: blood, either unsorted or a sorted T cell fraction (not recorded which). The chain joins TRBV10-1 to TRBJ2-5; D remains ambiguous. The DNA of the CDR3 is TGCGCCAGCAGTGATCCAGGAAAGGCGGAGACCCAGTACTTC. It yields the protein CASSDPGKAETQYF.